The rows below give T cell receptor beta chains drawn from one sample of a study of CD8 T cells in ankylosing spondylitis. Via MiXCR, TCRdb re-called the 5' RACE reads, giving one row per CDR3 protein. The sample carries fewer than 400,000 distinct CDR3 sequences, less than 10% recorded once. The sequenced material came from blood, either unsorted or a sorted T cell fraction (not recorded which). Receptors were obtained from a male donor with ankylosing spondylitis. Both conserved end residues are part of each CDR3. A D gene is named only where the DNA matches it firmly. A row's size may be missing; if present it is once, few, many or a size class.

12	TRBV20-1	TRBD2	TRBJ2-2	NA	TGCAGTGCTAGGACTAGCGGGGGGGAGCTGTTTTTT	CSARTSGGELFF
14	TRBV20-1	NA	TRBJ2-3	NA	TGCAGGTGCCGACGCGGCAGGGAGACACGAGGGGAGTATTTT	CRCRRGRETRGEYF
18	TRBV11-2	NA	TRBJ2-2	NA	TGTGCCAGCACCTCCAGGTGGCGCGAGGGGGGCCTCACCGGGGAGCTGTTTTTT	CASTSRWREGGLTGELFF
17	TRBV12-3/TRBV12-4	TRBD2	TRBJ2-1	few	TGTGCCAGCAGTTTAGTGGGAGGGCCTCCGGGAGAAAATGAGCAGTTCTTC	CASSLVGGPPGENEQFF
14	TRBV27	TRBD1	TRBJ1-3	NA	TGTGCCAGCTCCGACAGGGATACTGGAAACACCATATATTTT	CASSDRDTGNTIYF
15	TRBV5-1	NA	TRBJ2-7	NA	TGCGCCAGCAGCTTAGGTCCAGACCGTTGGAACGAGCAGTACTTC	CASSLGPDRWNEQYF
14	TRBV2	NA	TRBJ2-2	few	TGTGCCAGCAGCTCCTCTTCAGGGGTCGGGGAGCTGTTTTTT	CASSSSSGVGELFF
13	TRBV5-1	NA	TRBJ1-2	many	TGCGCCAGCAGCGACGGGGTTAACTATGGCTACACCTTC	CASSDGVNYGYTF
14	TRBV5-1	TRBD2	TRBJ2-3	few	TGCGCCAGTGAAGCGGGACTAGCGGGAGATACGCAGTATTTT	CASEAGLAGDTQYF
12	TRBV12-3/TRBV12-4	TRBD1	TRBJ1-1	many	TGTGCCAGCAGAAGGACAGGGGGCGCGGCTTTCTTT	CASRRTGGAAFF
15	TRBV6-1	TRBD2	TRBJ2-1	NA	TGTGCCAGCAGTCGGGGGAGGGCCGCCTACAATGAGCAGTTCTTC	CASSRGRAAYNEQFF
15	TRBV4-1	NA	TRBJ1-6	few	TGCGCCAGCAGCCAAGGCACCCGAGGTGGTTCACCCCTCCACTTT	CASSQGTRGGSPLHF
13	TRBV5-1	NA	TRBJ2-5	NA	TGCGCCAGCTCGGAAGACCTTGAAGGGACCCAGTACTTC	CASSEDLEGTQYF
15	TRBV3-1	TRBD1	TRBJ2-3	few	TGTGCCAGCAGCCAAGAACCGGGACAGACAGATACGCAGTATTTT	CASSQEPGQTDTQYF
13	TRBV28	NA	TRBJ2-7	few	TGTGCCAGCAGTTCCATTGAGAGGTACGAGCAGTACTTC	CASSSIERYEQYF
14	TRBV2	TRBD1	TRBJ2-5	NA	TGTGCCAGCAGTGTCGGACAGGCCGGAGAGACCCAGTACTTC	CASSVGQAGETQYF
16	TRBV19	NA	TRBJ2-7	few	TGTGCCAGTAGTAGAAGATCGACAGCAAGCTCCTACGAGCAGTACTTC	CASSRRSTASSYEQYF
12	TRBV28	TRBD1	TRBJ2-3	few	TGTGCCAGTTGGACAGGGGAAGATACGCAGTATTTT	CASWTGEDTQYF
13	TRBV3-1	NA	TRBJ2-7	NA	TGTGCCAGCAGCCACGACAATGCCTACGAGCAGTACTTC	CASSHDNAYEQYF
16	TRBV28	TRBD1	TRBJ2-5	NA	TGTGCCAGCAGTTCCCCAAATCCAACAGGGGGGGAGACCCAGTACTTC	CASSSPNPTGGETQYF
13	TRBV5-1	NA	TRBJ2-3	NA	TGCGCCAGCAGCTCCGGGATTAGAGATACGCAGTATTTT	CASSSGIRDTQYF
16	TRBV7-2	TRBD2	TRBJ2-7	few	TGTGCCAGCAGTTTTAGGTACGGGACTAGCGCCCACGAGCAGTACTTC	CASSFRYGTSAHEQYF
13	TRBV30	TRBD2	TRBJ2-3	few	TGTGCCTCGATAGCGGGAGGGGCAGATACGCAGTATTTT	CASIAGGADTQYF
14	TRBV12-3/TRBV12-4	TRBD1	TRBJ1-6	NA	TGTGCCAGCAGTCTCGACAGGGACGTGTCACCCCTCCACTTT	CASSLDRDVSPLHF
15	TRBV12-3/TRBV12-4	TRBD1	TRBJ1-3	few	TGTGCCAGCAGCTCCTCCGGACAGGGAAGAAACACCATATATTTT	CASSSSGQGRNTIYF
15	TRBV24-1	TRBD1	TRBJ2-1	NA	TGTGCCACCAGTGAACCGGGACAGGGGGCAGGTGAGCAGTTCTTC	CATSEPGQGAGEQFF